The source of this T cell receptor (beta chain) is a study of cytomegalovirus exposure and HLA in healthy donors. Study-level findings and limits: In the analysis, some V segments, TRBV6-2 and TRBV6-3 included, were excluded as indistinguishable. A later analysis linked a missense variant in DCLRE1C to the trimming of TCR beta V and J genes. Reports state that TCR beta sequences accurately predicted most subjects' HLA-A and HLA-B alleles. Fewer N-insertions than the roughly 670-donor mean were reportedly shown by an Asian-associated ancestry cluster in a later analysis.

This CDR3 contains 16 residues. CDR1 and CDR2 (germline): LNHDA, SQIVND (reference sequence). Trimming took 3 bases from V and 2 from J; bases not matched to a gene: 9. In its sample, this clone was seen once. What it binds is not known. 13 Jbeta primers and 60 Vbeta primers were used for the PCR. Profiled with immunoSEQ multiplex PCR; TCRdb holds only in-frame clones, not every one. The table includes about 130,000 clones, 78% detected once. This sequence was found in a middle-aged man in good health and CMV-seronegative. Source material: PBMCs. The rearrangement joins TRBV19 to TRBJ1-1, with TRBD1 matching 7 bases. The CDR3 spells CASSITGVVANTEAFF. CDR3 in DNA: TGTGCCAGTAGTATCACAGGGGTGGTGGCTAACACTGAAGCTTTCTTT.